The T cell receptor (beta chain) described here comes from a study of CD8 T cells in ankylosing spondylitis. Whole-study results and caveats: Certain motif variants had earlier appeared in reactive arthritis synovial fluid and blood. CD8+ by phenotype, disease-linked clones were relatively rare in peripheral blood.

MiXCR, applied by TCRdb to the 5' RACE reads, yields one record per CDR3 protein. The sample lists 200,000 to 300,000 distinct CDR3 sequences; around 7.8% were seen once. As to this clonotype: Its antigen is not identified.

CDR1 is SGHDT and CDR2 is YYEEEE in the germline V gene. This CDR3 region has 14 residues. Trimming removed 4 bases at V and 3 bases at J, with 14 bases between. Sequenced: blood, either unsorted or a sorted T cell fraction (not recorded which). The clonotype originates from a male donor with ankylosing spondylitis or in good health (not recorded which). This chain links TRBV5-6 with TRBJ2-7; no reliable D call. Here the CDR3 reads CASSRYSVHYEQYF. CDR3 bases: TGTGCCAGCAGCCGCTACAGCGTTCACTACGAGCAGTACTTC.